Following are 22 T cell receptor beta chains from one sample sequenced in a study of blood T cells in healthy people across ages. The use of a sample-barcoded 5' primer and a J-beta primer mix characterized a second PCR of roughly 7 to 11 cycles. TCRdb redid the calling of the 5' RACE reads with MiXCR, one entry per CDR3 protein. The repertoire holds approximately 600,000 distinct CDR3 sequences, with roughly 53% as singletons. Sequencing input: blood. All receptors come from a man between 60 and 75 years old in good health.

The CDR3 DNA sequence: TGTGCCAGCAGTTACAGGGCTAGCGGGAGGGATCCAACAGGCAACATTCAGTACTTC. Translated: CASSYRASGRDPTGNIQYF. The V gene is TRBV6-5, the J gene TRBJ2-7; 12 bases agree with TRBD2. The end of the DNA is better explained by TRBJ2-4, so the J call may be wrong. The CDR3 length is 19 residues. Germline CDR1 MNHEY, CDR2 SVGAGI.

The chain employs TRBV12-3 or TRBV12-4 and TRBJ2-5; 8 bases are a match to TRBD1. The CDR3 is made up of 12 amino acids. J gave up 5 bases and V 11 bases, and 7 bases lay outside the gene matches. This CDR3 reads CAPQGAFETQYF. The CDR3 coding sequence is TGTGCCCCCCAGGGGGCCTTCGAGACCCAGTACTTC.

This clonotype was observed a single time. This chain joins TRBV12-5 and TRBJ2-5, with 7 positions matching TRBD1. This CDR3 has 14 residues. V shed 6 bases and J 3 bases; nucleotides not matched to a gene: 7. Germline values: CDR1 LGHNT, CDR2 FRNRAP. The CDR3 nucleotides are TGTGCTAGTGGGTTGACCGGGACAGAAGAGACCCAGTACTTC. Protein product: CASGLTGTEETQYF.

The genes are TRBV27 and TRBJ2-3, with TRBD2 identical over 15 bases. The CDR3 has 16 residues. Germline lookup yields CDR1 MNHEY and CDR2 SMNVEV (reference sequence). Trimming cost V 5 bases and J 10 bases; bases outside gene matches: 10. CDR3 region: CASSPRTSGGVSPQYF. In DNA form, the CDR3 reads TGTGCCAGCAGTCCGAGGACTAGCGGGGGGGTAAGCCCGCAGTATTTT.

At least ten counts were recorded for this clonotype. CDR3 nucleotides: TGTGCCAGCAGCGAAAGGACAGATACAAATTCACCCCTCCACTTT. This gives the protein CASSERTDTNSPLHF. J is TRBJ1-6 and V is TRBV9; D might be TRBD1 (6 bases). The CDR3 loop spans 15 amino acids. CDR1 is SGDLS, CDR2 YYNGEE, per germline. The V end was cut by 3 bases, the J end by 7 bases, with 14 bases between.

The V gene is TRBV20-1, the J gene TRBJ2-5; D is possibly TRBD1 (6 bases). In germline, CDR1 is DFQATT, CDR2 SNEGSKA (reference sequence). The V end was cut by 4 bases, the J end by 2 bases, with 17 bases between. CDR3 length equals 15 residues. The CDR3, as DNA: TGCAGTGCTACCCCCGGGACATCGTCACAAGAGACCCAGTACTTC. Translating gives CSATPGTSSQETQYF.

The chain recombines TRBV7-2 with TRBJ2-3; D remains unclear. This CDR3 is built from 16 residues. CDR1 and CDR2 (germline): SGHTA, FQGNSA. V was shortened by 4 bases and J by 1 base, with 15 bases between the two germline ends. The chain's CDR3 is CASSSPYGLGTDTQYF. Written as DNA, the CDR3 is TGTGCCAGCAGCTCTCCCTATGGGCTGGGCACAGATACGCAGTATTTT.

The CDR3 protein is CASSRRLAGLSYNEQFF. The CDR3, as DNA: TGTGCCAGCAGCCGTAGACTAGCGGGGCTCTCCTACAATGAGCAGTTCTTC. This rearrangement joins TRBV6-1 to TRBJ2-1; 11 bases agree with TRBD2. The CDR3 covers 17 residues. V lost 6 bases to trimming and J lost 0 bases; unmatched junction nucleotides: 7. Germline-derived CDR1 and CDR2 are MNHNS and SASEGT.

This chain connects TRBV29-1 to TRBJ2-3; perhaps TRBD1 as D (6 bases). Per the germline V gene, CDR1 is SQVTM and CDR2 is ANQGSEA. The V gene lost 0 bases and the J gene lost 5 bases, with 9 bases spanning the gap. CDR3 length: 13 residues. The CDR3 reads CSVEEGGEDTQYF. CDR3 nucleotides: TGCAGCGTTGAAGAAGGGGGAGAAGATACGCAGTATTTT.

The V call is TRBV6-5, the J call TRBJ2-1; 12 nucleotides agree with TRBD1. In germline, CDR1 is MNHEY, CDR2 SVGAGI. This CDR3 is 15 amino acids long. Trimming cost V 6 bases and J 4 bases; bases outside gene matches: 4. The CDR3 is CASSRDRGLYNEQFF. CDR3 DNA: TGTGCCAGCAGCAGGGACAGGGGGCTGTACAATGAGCAGTTCTTC.

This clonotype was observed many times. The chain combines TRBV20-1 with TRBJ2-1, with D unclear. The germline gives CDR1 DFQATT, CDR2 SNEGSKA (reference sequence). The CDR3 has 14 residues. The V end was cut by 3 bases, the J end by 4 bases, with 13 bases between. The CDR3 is CSASEPLGYNEQFF. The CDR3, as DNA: TGCAGTGCTAGTGAGCCCCTGGGGTACAATGAGCAGTTCTTC.

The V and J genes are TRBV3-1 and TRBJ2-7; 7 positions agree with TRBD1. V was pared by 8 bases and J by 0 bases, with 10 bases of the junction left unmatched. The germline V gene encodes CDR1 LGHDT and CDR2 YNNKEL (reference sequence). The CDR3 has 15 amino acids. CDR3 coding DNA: TGTGCCAGCGCACAGGGGACAGCTACCTCCTACGAGCAGTACTTC. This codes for CASAQGTATSYEQYF.

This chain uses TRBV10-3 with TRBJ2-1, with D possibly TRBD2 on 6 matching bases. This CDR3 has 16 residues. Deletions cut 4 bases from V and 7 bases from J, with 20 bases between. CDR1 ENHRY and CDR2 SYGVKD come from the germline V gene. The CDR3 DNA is TGTGCCATCAGTGCGCAACTAGCAGCGAGGACAAATGAGCAGTTCTTC. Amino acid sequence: CAISAQLAARTNEQFF.

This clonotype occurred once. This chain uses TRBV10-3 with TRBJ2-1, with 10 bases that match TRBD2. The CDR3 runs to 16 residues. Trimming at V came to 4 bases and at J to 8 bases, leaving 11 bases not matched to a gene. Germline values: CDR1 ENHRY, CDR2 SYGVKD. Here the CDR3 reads CAISGGLAENWDEQFF. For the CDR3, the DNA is TGTGCCATCAGTGGAGGACTAGCGGAAAACTGGGATGAGCAGTTCTTC.

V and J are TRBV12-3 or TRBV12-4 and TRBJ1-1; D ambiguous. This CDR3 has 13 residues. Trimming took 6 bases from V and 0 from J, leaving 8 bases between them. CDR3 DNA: TGTGCCAGCAGACTAAACCTGAACACTGAAGCTTTCTTT. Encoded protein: CASRLNLNTEAFF.

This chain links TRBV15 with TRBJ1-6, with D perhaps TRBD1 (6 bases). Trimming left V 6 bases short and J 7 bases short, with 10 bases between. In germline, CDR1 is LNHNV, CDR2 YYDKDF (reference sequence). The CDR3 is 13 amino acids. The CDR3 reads CATRPDRNSPLHF. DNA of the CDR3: TGTGCCACCAGGCCAGACAGGAATTCACCCCTCCACTTT.

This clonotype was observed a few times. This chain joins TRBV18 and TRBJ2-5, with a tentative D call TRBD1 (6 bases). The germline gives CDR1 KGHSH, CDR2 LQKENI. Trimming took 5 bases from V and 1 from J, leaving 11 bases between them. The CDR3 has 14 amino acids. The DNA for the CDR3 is TGTGCCAGCTCAGCAGGGGTAGCCCAAGAGACCCAGTACTTC. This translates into CASSAGVAQETQYF.

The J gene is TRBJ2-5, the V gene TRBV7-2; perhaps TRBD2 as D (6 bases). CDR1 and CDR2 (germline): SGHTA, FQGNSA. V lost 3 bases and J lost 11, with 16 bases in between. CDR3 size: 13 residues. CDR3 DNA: TGTGCCAGCAGCTTCCTCACGGGGACTGAGCAGTACTTC. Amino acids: CASSFLTGTEQYF.

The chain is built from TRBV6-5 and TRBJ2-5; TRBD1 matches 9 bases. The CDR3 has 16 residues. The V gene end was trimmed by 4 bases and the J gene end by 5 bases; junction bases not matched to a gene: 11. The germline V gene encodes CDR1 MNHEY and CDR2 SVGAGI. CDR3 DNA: TGTGCCAGCAGTTCGCTGGGACAGGGCGCCCGGGAGACCCAGTACTTC. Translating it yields CASSSLGQGARETQYF.

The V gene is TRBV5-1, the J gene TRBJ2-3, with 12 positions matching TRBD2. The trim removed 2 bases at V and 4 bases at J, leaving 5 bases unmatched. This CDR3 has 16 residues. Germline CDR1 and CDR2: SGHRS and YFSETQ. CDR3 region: CASSLPTSGGSDTQYF. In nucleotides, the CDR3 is TGCGCCAGCAGCTTACCTACTAGCGGGGGGTCAGATACGCAGTATTTT.

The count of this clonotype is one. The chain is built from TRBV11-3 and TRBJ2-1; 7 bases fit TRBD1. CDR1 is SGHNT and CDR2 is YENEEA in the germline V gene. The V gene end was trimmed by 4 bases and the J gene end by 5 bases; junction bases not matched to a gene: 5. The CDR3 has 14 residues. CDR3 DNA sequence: TGTGCCAGCAGCTCTCTACAGGGGCACAATGAGCAGTTCTTC. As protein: CASSSLQGHNEQFF.

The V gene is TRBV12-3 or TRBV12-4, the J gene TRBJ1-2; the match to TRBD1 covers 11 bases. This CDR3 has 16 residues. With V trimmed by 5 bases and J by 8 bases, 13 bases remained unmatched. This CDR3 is CASSPRTGGALEGYTF. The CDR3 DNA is TGTGCCAGCAGTCCTCGGACAGGGGGCGCGTTAGAGGGCTACACCTTC.